The 24 T cell receptor beta chains presented below share a single source sample, sequenced in a study of cytomegalovirus exposure and HLA in healthy donors. PCR involved 60 Vbeta and 13 Jbeta primers. Clones were read by immunoSEQ multiplex PCR, and TCRdb kept only the in-frame ones, dropping some. This table holds 110,000 to 150,000 clones, around a tenth found once. Source material: PBMCs. These receptors were collected from a male donor in good health and CMV-seronegative.

Only a few counts were recorded for this clone. The chain uses TRBV7-9 and TRBJ1-5; unclear D gene. This CDR3 has 12 residues. Trimming stripped 5 bases from V and 7 bases from J, with 9 bases between. Germline values: CDR1 SEHNR, CDR2 FQNEAQ (reference sequence). The CDR3 coding sequence is TGTGCCAGCAGCGCGGGGAACCAGCCCCAGCATTTT. It is translated as CASSAGNQPQHF.

CDR3 amino acids: CASSSRTSGENTGELFF. CDR3 coding DNA: TGTGCCAGCAGCTCAAGGACTAGCGGGGAGAACACCGGGGAGCTGTTTTTT. The rearrangement joins TRBV7-8 to TRBJ2-2; 12 positions agree with TRBD2. Germline V gives CDR1 SGHVS, CDR2 FQNEAQ. After removal of 4 bases from V and 1 base from J, the junction contained 4 bases not matched to a gene. This CDR3 spans 17 amino acids. Combining the CDR3 with reference TRBV7-8 and TRBJ2-2 gives the whole variable domain GAGVSQSPRYKVAKRGQDVALRCDPISGHVSLFWYQQALGQGPEFLTYFQNEAQLDKSGLPSDRFFAERPEGSVSTLKIQRTQQEDSAVYLCASSSRTSGENTGELFFGEGSRLTVL.

This clone has a handful of counts. V and J are TRBV5-1 and TRBJ1-4; the match to TRBD1 covers 9 bases. The length of the CDR3 is 14 residues. V lost 4 bases, J lost 8 bases, and 6 bases stayed unmatched. The germline CDR1 and CDR2 sequences are SGHRS and YFSETQ. CDR3 in DNA: TGCGCCAGCAGCCGTAGGACAGGGGAGGAAAAACTGTTTTTT. Protein: CASSRRTGEEKLFF.

This clone was detected a few times. This rearrangement joins TRBV18 to TRBJ2-3; 9 positions match TRBD1. Trimming at V came to 3 bases and at J to 2 bases, leaving 6 bases not matched to a gene. This CDR3 has 16 amino acids. CDR1 and CDR2 (germline): KGHSH, LQKENI. The CDR3 nucleotides are TGTGCCAGCTCACCGAGGACAGGGGAAGACACAGATACGCAGTATTTT. Encoded protein: CASSPRTGEDTDTQYF. Together with reference TRBV18 and TRBJ2-3, the CDR3 gives the full variable domain: NAGVMQNPRHLVRRRGQEARLRCSPMKGHSHVYWYRQLPEEGLKFMVYLQKENIIDESGMPKERFSAEFPKEGPSILRIQQVVRGDSAAYFCASSPRTGEDTDTQYFGPGTRLTVL.

V is TRBV7-3 and J is TRBJ2-2; 8 bases are a match to TRBD2. CDR1 is SGHTA and CDR2 is FQGTGA in the germline V gene. V shed 2 bases, J shed 3 bases, and the junction held 5 bases outside the gene matches. The CDR3 length is 16 residues. CDR3 sequence (DNA): TGTGCCAGCAGCTTAGGGACTAGACGGTACACCGGGGAGCTGTTTTTT. Protein sequence: CASSLGTRRYTGELFF.

This clone was detected only a few times. The CDR3 region is CASILWGGGNGYTF. CDR3 bases: TGTGCCAGCATCCTCTGGGGAGGGGGAAATGGCTACACCTTC. This chain joins TRBV5-6 and TRBJ1-2; D might be TRBD1 (6 bases). CDR1 and CDR2 from the germline V gene are SGHDT and YYEEEE. This CDR3 spans 14 amino acids. The V end was cut by 6 bases, the J end by 6 bases, with 18 bases between.

The chain uses TRBV7-9 and TRBJ2-2; perhaps TRBD1 as D (6 bases). This CDR3 contains 17 residues. The germline V gene encodes CDR1 SEHNR and CDR2 FQNEAQ (reference sequence). The V gene lost 3 bases and the J gene lost 0 bases, with 14 bases spanning the gap. DNA for the CDR3: TGTGCCAGCAGCTTTAGGGGGTTTCGGCCGAACACCGGGGAGCTGTTTTTT. Encoded protein: CASSFRGFRPNTGELFF.

V is TRBV30 and J is TRBJ2-2, with 7 positions matching TRBD1. The CDR3 is made up of 13 amino acids. Trimming at V came to 5 bases and at J to 7 bases, leaving 7 bases not matched to a gene. Germline V gene data show CDR1 as GTSNPN and CDR2 as SVGIG (reference sequence). The CDR3, as DNA: TGTGCCTGGGAACAGGGGTCGGGCGGGGAGCTGTTTTTT. Translation: CAWEQGSGGELFF.

This clone was detected a few times. The V call is TRBV6-5, the J call TRBJ1-2, with TRBD1 matching 11 bases. Germline CDR1 MNHEY, CDR2 SVGAGI. The CDR3 is made up of 16 amino acids. The ends lost 2 bases at V and 3 bases at J; junction bases unmatched: 5. The CDR3 coding sequence is TGTGCCAGCAGTTACAGGGACAGGGGGTCGCACTATGGCTACACCTTC. As protein: CASSYRDRGSHYGYTF.

This sequence joins TRBV6-1 and TRBJ2-3; TRBD2 might be the D (6 bases). The CDR3 sequence is 14 residues long. CDR1 MNHNS and CDR2 SASEGT come from the germline V gene. The germline V and J ends were trimmed by 7 bases and 1 base, with 12 bases remaining between them. As DNA, the CDR3 is TGTGCCAGCAACCGGGACTGGGGCACAGATACGCAGTATTTT. Translated: CASNRDWGTDTQYF.

This clone has just a few counts. The V and J genes are TRBV15 and TRBJ2-1; 7 bases match TRBD2. The germline V gene encodes CDR1 LNHNV and CDR2 YYDKDF (reference sequence). CDR3 length: 14 residues. The J segment lost 2 bases and the V segment lost 3 bases, leaving 1 base of the junction unmatched. CDR3 loop: CATSSGTTYNEQFF. CDR3 nucleotide sequence: TGTGCCACCAGCAGCGGGACTACCTACAATGAGCAGTTCTTC.

This chain joins TRBV19 and TRBJ2-7; perhaps TRBD2 as D (6 bases). V lost 7 bases and J 0 bases, leaving 13 bases between the germline ends. The germline V gene has CDR1 LNHDA and CDR2 SQIVND (reference sequence). CDR3 length equals 14 residues. The CDR3 region is CASTDGGVSYEQYF. As DNA, the CDR3 is TGTGCCAGTACCGACGGAGGGGTCTCCTACGAGCAGTACTTC.

The chain is built from TRBV28 and TRBJ1-2; a possible D gene is TRBD1 (5 bases). CDR1 MDHEN and CDR2 SYDVKM come from the germline V gene. V was pared by 4 bases and J by 8 bases, with 29 bases between. The CDR3 runs 18 residues. CDR3 sequence reads: CASSSPRAYTATAGGYTF. For the CDR3, the DNA is TGTGCCAGCAGTTCCCCCAGGGCCTACACAGCAACTGCCGGGGGCTACACCTTC.

The V gene is TRBV29-1, the J gene TRBJ1-1; D not resolved. Per germline, CDR1 SQVTM and CDR2 ANQGSEA. The CDR3 is 11 amino acids. Trimming stripped 5 bases from V and 3 bases from J, with 7 bases between. The CDR3 sequence is CSVIHYTEAFF. CDR3 sequence (DNA): TGCAGCGTTATTCATTACACTGAAGCTTTCTTT.

The table lists this clone with a few counts. This chain links TRBV5-1 with TRBJ2-3; 7 bases are a match to TRBD1. This CDR3 is 13 amino acids long. CDR1 is SGHRS, CDR2 YFSETQ, per germline. V was pared by 3 bases and J by 3 bases, with 1 base of the junction left unmatched. The DNA for the CDR3 is TGCGCCAGCAGCTCACAGGGGACAGATACGCAGTATTTT. Translation gives CASSSQGTDTQYF.

This clone showed up many times. This sequence joins TRBV6-4 and TRBJ1-6, with TRBD1 identical over 10 bases. The CDR3 spans 16 residues. V shed 6 bases and J 7 bases; nucleotides not matched to a gene: 9. The germline gives CDR1 MRHNA, CDR2 SNTAGT. In DNA form, the CDR3 reads TGTGCCAGCAGCGAGAGCCCGGGACAGGGGAATTCACCCCTCCACTTT. Encoded protein: CASSESPGQGNSPLHF.

The sample holds a few counts of this clone. V and J are TRBV29-1 and TRBJ2-5, with D possibly TRBD2 on 6 matching bases. Germline CDR1 reads SQVTM; CDR2 reads ANQGSEA. This CDR3 is built from 12 residues. The V and J ends lost 5 bases and 2 bases respectively, with 9 bases between them. This CDR3 is CSVNSGQETQYF. DNA for the CDR3: TGCAGCGTTAATAGCGGACAAGAGACCCAGTACTTC.

The chain links TRBV25-1 to TRBJ1-2; tentatively, D is TRBD1 (5 bases). The germline V gene has CDR1 MGHDK and CDR2 SYGVNS. The CDR3 has 14 residues. Trimming removed 0 bases at V and 2 bases at J, with 7 bases between. In DNA, the CDR3 is TGTGCCAGCAGTGAATACCGACAGAACTATGGCTACACCTTC. It yields the protein CASSEYRQNYGYTF.

V usage is TRBV30 and J usage is TRBJ1-5, with a possible D match to TRBD1 (6 bases). The CDR3 spans 13 residues. The V and J ends lost 2 bases and 7 bases respectively, with 12 bases between them. Germline V CDR1 and CDR2: GTSNPN, SVGIG (reference sequence). For the CDR3, the DNA is TGTGCCTGGAGTTGGACAGTGGGGCAGCCCCAGCATTTT. Its protein product is CAWSWTVGQPQHF.

The chain uses TRBV7-8 and TRBJ1-2; D is ambiguous. Trimming shortened V by 2 bases and J by 9 bases, and 16 bases separated the two germline ends. Germline V gene data show CDR1 as SGHVS and CDR2 as FQNEAQ. The CDR3 length is 14 residues. The CDR3, as DNA: TGTGCCAGCAGCTTATTCGGGAAAGATCATAGCTACACCTTC. It codes for CASSLFGKDHSYTF.

This clone turned up a few times. The chain recombines TRBV29-1 with TRBJ1-2, with D possibly matching TRBD1 (5 bases). CDR3 length equals 12 residues. Germline V lookup: CDR1 SQVTM, CDR2 ANQGSEA. Trimming cost V 4 bases and J 4 bases, with 10 bases left between them. The CDR3: CSVGGGIYGYTF. The CDR3 DNA follows: TGCAGCGTTGGTGGGGGGATCTATGGCTACACCTTC.

In its sample, this clone was seen a few times. The J gene is TRBJ2-7, the V gene TRBV18, with 7 positions matching TRBD1. The CDR3 sequence is 14 residues long. Germline V gene data show CDR1 as KGHSH and CDR2 as LQKENI. With V trimmed by 4 bases and J by 5 bases, 8 bases remained unmatched. The CDR3 protein is CASSRQGRGNEQYF. Here the CDR3 DNA reads TGTGCCAGCTCACGACAGGGACGGGGCAACGAGCAGTACTTC.

The rearrangement uses TRBV7-8 and TRBJ2-1; 10 positions agree with TRBD2. CDR3 length equals 17 residues. The germline V gene encodes CDR1 SGHVS and CDR2 FQNEAQ. V lost 1 base to trimming and J lost 8 bases; unmatched junction nucleotides: 11. The CDR3 DNA is TGTGCCAGCAGCTTAGTGGCTAGCGGGAGCCCCCGGGATGAGCAGTTCTTC. It translates to CASSLVASGSPRDEQFF.

This clone was counted only a few times. The germline gene is not matched at one end of the junction; a read error may be the cause. The genes are TRBV19 and TRBJ1-2; D gene ambiguous. Germline CDR1 and CDR2: LNHDA and SQIVND (reference sequence). The CDR3 sequence is 13 residues long. The CDR3, as DNA: TGTGCCAGTAGTATAGCTGGCACCCGCGGAAGGTCCTTC. Amino acids: CASSIAGTRGRSF.